Listed below are T cell receptor beta chains from one sample, sequenced in a study of response to subunit inactivated influenza vaccine. TCRdb re-analysed the RT-PCR reads in MiXCR, keeping a single row per CDR3 protein. In the table there are a few hundred thousand distinct CDR3 sequences, 10% to 12% of which are singletons. The same sample was also studied in work on T cells expressing NK-cell markers.

The starting material was PBMCs from blood, obtained on the day of vaccination. These receptor sequences come from a man aged 50 to 59 who received an inactivated influenza vaccine. CDR3s leave out the opening cysteine and the closing phenylalanine or tryptophan.

V gene: TRBV18; CDR3 protein: ASSPQPVNYGYT
V gene: TRBV20-1; CDR3 protein: SARDSRGNTEAF
V gene: TRBV7-3; CDR3 protein: ASSSLLAGGSGEQF
V gene: TRBV6-1; CDR3 protein: ASRPLALNTGELF
V gene: TRBV5-1; CDR3 protein: ASSSFNPGLQNSPLH
V gene: TRBV12-3/TRBV12-4; CDR3 protein: ASSLVAEVGEQY
V gene: TRBV11-2; CDR3 protein: ASSSGQGRQY
V gene: TRBV5-1; CDR3 protein: ASSLGQNHYGYT
V gene: TRBV5-5; CDR3 protein: ASSLVWQGTYEQY
V gene: TRBV28; CDR3 protein: ASSEAAGGLHNTQY
V gene: TRBV11-1; CDR3 protein: ASSRLAGASGNNEQF
V gene: TRBV15; CDR3 protein: ATSRDVVYNEQF
V gene: TRBV9; CDR3 protein: ASRRSAGNVGDTQY
V gene: TRBV6-5; CDR3 protein: ASSYTKDRGGYT
V gene: TRBV20-1; CDR3 protein: SVEGATATRQY
V gene: TRBV18; CDR3 protein: ASSPGSGIHTQY
V gene: TRBV4-1; CDR3 protein: ASSHRAPGLAGGRGTDTQY
V gene: TRBV7-8; CDR3 protein: ASSLVVLHTLNNEQF
V gene: TRBV7-2; CDR3 protein: ASSLEGGPGEQY
V gene: TRBV18; CDR3 protein: ASSSRQGSGANVLT
V gene: TRBV12-3/TRBV12-4; CDR3 protein: ASSSDSNNEQF
V gene: TRBV4-1; CDR3 protein: ASSLPPGGYNSPLH
V gene: TRBV19; CDR3 protein: ASSISGTSGIFSYEQY
V gene: TRBV6-2/TRBV6-3; CDR3 protein: ASTNRANTGELF
V gene: TRBV12-3/TRBV12-4; CDR3 protein: ASSRGDNSPLH
V gene: TRBV19; CDR3 protein: ASSIDGPGGRWTDTQY
V gene: TRBV2; CDR3 protein: ASKARTSGYNEQF
V gene: TRBV25-1; CDR3 protein: ASSQGQGSTDTQY
V gene: TRBV5-1; CDR3 protein: ASSLDIGGPSNEKLF
V gene: TRBV20-1; CDR3 protein: SARDRLRQQAARGYT
V gene: TRBV4-1; CDR3 protein: ASSIERTYEQY
V gene: TRBV12-3/TRBV12-4; CDR3 protein: ASSLLSLSTMNTEAF
V gene: TRBV4-2; CDR3 protein: ASSPGGGLSSYNEQF
V gene: TRBV3-1; CDR3 protein: ASSQHPSSYNEQF
V gene: TRBV12-3/TRBV12-4; CDR3 protein: ASSLEQKETQY